This entry concerns a single TCR beta chain. Its antigen is unknown. This entry comes from a study of T cells expressing NK-cell markers. General study results and limits: CD8+ T cells in over five donors included dominant NKG2C+ clonotypes at 1.0-7.0%. Dominance of the CD3+CD56-NKG2C+ fraction by these clonotypes also held in a handful of donors.

TCR beta cDNA was generated via 5'RACE template switching incorporating UMIs. TCRdb reworked the 5' RACE reads into one entry per CDR3 protein, no DNA. The sample has 30,000 or so distinct CDR3 sequences; the top ten hold about 55%. This TCR came from a woman between 18 and 70 years old in good health. Sequencing was done on a sample of blood T cells: a sorted CD56 or NKG2C T cell subset, CD4+ or CD8+ T cells, or bulk PBMC T cells (not recorded which).

The CDR3 here is CASSLVGFPGNTIYF. The V call is TRBV12-3 or TRBV12-4, the J call TRBJ1-3. CDR3 length: 15 residues.